This TCR beta chain was profiled in a study of metastatic and nonmetastatic thyroid tumors. TCRdb ran MiXCR on the PCR reads. In the table there are about 32,000 clones, roughly a fifth of which are singletons. Before thyroid surgery, none of the patients had received any treatment. Germline V gene sequence: CDR1 LGHDT, CDR2 YNNKEL (reference sequence). The CDR3 totals 16 residues. At least ten counts were recorded for this clone. Its ends do not fully match the called genes, so a read error is possible. The sample holds other DNA sequences that translate to the same CDR3. Sequenced material: blood. The chain is built from TRBV3-1 and TRBJ1-2, with D maybe TRBD1 (5 bases). The origin of this receptor is a female donor with papillary thyroid cancer or a benign thyroid nodule (not recorded which). Some clones in this sample may be carry-over from other donors' samples. This CDR3 is CASSQGRGDKGNGYTF. The CDR3 nucleotides are TGTGCCAGCAGTCAAGGAAGAGGGGATAAGGGGAATGGCTACACCTTC.